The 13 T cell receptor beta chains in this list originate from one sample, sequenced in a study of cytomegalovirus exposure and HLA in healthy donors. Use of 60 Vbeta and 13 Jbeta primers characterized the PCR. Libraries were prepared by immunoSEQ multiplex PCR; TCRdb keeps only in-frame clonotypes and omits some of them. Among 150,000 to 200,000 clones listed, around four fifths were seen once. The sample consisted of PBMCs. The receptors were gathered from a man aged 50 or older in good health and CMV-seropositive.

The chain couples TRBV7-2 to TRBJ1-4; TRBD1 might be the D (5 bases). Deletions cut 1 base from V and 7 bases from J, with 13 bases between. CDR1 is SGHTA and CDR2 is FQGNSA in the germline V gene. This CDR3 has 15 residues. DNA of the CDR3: TGTGCCAGCAGCTTAGGGGGAGGGACTGGTGAAAAACTGTTTTTT. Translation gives CASSLGGGTGEKLFF.

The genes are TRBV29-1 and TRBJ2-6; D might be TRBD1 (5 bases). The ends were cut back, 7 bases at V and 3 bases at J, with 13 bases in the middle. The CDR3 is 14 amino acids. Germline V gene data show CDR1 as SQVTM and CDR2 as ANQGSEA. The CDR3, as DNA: TGCAGCGCGGTGGGGCAGGGTGGGGCCAACGTCCTGACTTTC. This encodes CSAVGQGGANVLTF.

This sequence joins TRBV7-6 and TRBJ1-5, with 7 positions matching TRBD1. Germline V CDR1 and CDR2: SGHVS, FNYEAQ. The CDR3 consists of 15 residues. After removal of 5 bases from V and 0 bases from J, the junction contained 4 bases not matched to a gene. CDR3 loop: CASSPGTVSNQPQHF. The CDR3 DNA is TGTGCCAGCAGCCCCGGGACAGTTAGCAATCAGCCCCAGCATTTT.

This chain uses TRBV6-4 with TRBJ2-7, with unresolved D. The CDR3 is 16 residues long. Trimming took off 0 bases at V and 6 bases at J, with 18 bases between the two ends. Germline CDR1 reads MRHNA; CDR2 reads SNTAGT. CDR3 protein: CASSDSPHHTEPEQYF. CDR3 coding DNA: TGTGCCAGCAGTGACTCCCCGCACCATACAGAGCCCGAGCAGTACTTC.

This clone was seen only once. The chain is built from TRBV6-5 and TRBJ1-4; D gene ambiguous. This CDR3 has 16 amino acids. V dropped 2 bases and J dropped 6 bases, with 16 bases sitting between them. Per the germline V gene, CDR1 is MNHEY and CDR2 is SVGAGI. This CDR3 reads CASSYSVGRIYEKLFF. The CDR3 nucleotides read TGTGCCAGCAGTTACAGTGTGGGCAGGATCTATGAAAAACTGTTTTTT.

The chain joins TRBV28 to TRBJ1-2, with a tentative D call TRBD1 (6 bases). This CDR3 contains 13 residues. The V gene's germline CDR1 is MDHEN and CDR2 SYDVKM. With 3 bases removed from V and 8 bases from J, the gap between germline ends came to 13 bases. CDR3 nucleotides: TGTGCCAGCAGTTTCGGGGGGGCGCAGGGCTACACCTTC. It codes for CASSFGGAQGYTF.

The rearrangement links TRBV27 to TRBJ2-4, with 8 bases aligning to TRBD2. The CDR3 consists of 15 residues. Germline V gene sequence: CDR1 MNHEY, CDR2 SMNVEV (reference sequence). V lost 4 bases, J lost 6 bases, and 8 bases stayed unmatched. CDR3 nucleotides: TGTGCCAGCAGTTCACCCACTAGCGGTGGAAACATTCAGTACTTC. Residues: CASSSPTSGGNIQYF.

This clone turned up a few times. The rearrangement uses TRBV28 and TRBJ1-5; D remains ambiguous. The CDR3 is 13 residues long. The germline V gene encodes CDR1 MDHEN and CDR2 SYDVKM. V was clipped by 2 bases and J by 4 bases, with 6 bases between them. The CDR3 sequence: CASSLDYNQPQHF. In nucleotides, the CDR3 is TGTGCCAGCAGTTTAGACTATAATCAGCCCCAGCATTTT.

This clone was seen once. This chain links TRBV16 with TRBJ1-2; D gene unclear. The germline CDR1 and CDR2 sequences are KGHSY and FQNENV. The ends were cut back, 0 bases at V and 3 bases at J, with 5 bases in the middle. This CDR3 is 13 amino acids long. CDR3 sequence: CASSQSSDYGYTF. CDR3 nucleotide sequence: TGTGCCAGCAGCCAATCTTCGGACTATGGCTACACCTTC.

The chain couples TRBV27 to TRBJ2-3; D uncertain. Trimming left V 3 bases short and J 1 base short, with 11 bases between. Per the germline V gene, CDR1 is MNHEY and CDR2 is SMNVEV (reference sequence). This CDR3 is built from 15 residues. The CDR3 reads CASSLQSRRTDTQYF. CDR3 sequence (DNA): TGTGCCAGCAGTTTGCAGTCTAGACGCACAGATACGCAGTATTTT.

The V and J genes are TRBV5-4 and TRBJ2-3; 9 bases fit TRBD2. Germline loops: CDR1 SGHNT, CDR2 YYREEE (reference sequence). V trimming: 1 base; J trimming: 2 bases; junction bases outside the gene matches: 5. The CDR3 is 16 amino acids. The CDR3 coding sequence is TGTGCCAGCAGCTTGAGCGGGGGGTCTGTCACAGATACGCAGTATTTT. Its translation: CASSLSGGSVTDTQYF.

CDR3 amino acids: CASSSRFGETQYF. The CDR3 DNA sequence: TGTGCCAGCAGCTCACGGTTCGGAGAGACCCAGTACTTC. V is TRBV5-6 and J is TRBJ2-5; the D is unclear. The germline CDR1 and CDR2 sequences are SGHDT and YYEEEE. The ends were cut back, 3 bases at V and 4 bases at J, with 10 bases in the middle. CDR3 length: 13 residues.

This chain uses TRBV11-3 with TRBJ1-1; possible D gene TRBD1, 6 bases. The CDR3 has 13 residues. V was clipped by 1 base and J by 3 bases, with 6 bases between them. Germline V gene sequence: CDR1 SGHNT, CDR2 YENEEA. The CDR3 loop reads CASSLGTDTEAFF. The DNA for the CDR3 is TGTGCCAGCAGCTTAGGGACAGACACTGAAGCTTTCTTT.